A selection of T cell receptor beta chains follows, all from one sample in a study of blood T cell repertoires in COVID-19. Profiling relied on immunoSEQ multiplex PCR, and the TCRdb table lists in-frame clones only, not all of them. The sample contains 93,000 or so clones, nearly 85% of which appear only once. Input material: peripheral blood. Source of these receptors: a human donor in a cohort sampled during active or convalescent COVID-19. Each CDR3 is given with its conserved first and last residue. The D gene is left open where the match is weak. Part of the rows lack a size; the others show once, few, many or a class for expanded clones.

J gene: TRBJ2-3
clone size: .
V gene: TRBV7-6
D gene: TRBD1
CDR3 DNA: TGTGCCAGCAGTCTGCCCCAGGGGGCTAACCCTACTAGCACAGATACGCAGTATTTT
CDR3 protein: CASSLPQGANPTSTDTQYF

J gene: TRBJ2-3
clone size: .
V gene: TRBV24-1
D gene: TRBD2
CDR3 DNA: TGTGCCACCAGTGATCCCGGACTAGCGGGGAACACAGATACGCAGTATTTT
CDR3 protein: CATSDPGLAGNTDTQYF

J gene: TRBJ2-7
clone size: .
V gene: TRBV9
D gene: TRBD2
CDR3 DNA: TGTGCCAGCAGCGCTAGCGGACTAGCGGGAGGTACCGGCTACGAGCAGTACTTC
CDR3 protein: CASSASGLAGGTGYEQYF

J gene: TRBJ2-5
clone size: .
V gene: TRBV25-1
D gene: TRBD2
CDR3 DNA: TGTGCCAGCAGTGAATCGCGGGGGGGCATGGAGACCCAGTACTTC
CDR3 protein: CASSESRGGMETQYF

J gene: TRBJ2-6
clone size: .
V gene: TRBV3-1/TRBV3-2
D gene: .
CDR3 DNA: TGTGCCAGCAGCCCACTATGGAGGGCTGGGGCCAACGTCCTGACTTTC
CDR3 protein: CASSPLWRAGANVLTF

J gene: TRBJ2-7
clone size: .
V gene: TRBV6-5
D gene: .
CDR3 DNA: TGTGCCAGCAGCGCGTCCTACGAGCAGTACTTC
CDR3 protein: CASSASYEQYF

J gene: TRBJ1-5
clone size: .
V gene: TRBV21-1
D gene: .
CDR3 DNA: TGTGCCAGCAGCCCTTATACCGGGGGAAATCAGCCCCAGCATTTT
CDR3 protein: CASSPYTGGNQPQHF

J gene: TRBJ1-5
clone size: .
V gene: TRBV5-1
D gene: TRBD1
CDR3 DNA: TGCGCCAGCAGCACTGGACAGGGGAATCAGCCCCAGCATTTT
CDR3 protein: CASSTGQGNQPQHF

J gene: TRBJ1-3
clone size: .
V gene: TRBV29-1
D gene: .
CDR3 DNA: TGCAGCGTTGGAGCTGGAAACACCATATATTTT
CDR3 protein: CSVGAGNTIYF

J gene: TRBJ2-1
clone size: .
V gene: TRBV3-1/TRBV3-2
D gene: .
CDR3 DNA: TGTGCCAGCAGCCAAGTCAGCGCCTACAATGAGCAGTTCTTC
CDR3 protein: CASSQVSAYNEQFF

J gene: TRBJ1-5
clone size: .
V gene: TRBV11-2
D gene: .
CDR3 DNA: TGTGCCAGCAGCGCCGACAGGTTCAATCAGCCCCAGCATTTT
CDR3 protein: CASSADRFNQPQHF

J gene: TRBJ1-1
clone size: few
V gene: TRBV9
D gene: TRBD1
CDR3 DNA: TGTGCCAGCAGCGTAGAGGATACTGACAGGGCCGGGAACACTGAAGCTTTCTTT
CDR3 protein: CASSVEDTDRAGNTEAFF

J gene: TRBJ2-3
clone size: .
V gene: TRBV4-1
D gene: .
CDR3 DNA: TGCGCCAGCAGCCATCGTGGGGGGTTGGGAGATACGCAGTATTTT
CDR3 protein: CASSHRGGLGDTQYF

J gene: TRBJ2-1
clone size: .
V gene: TRBV19
D gene: TRBD1
CDR3 DNA: TGTGCCACATCCTTTCAGGGGACAGACAATGAGCAGTTCTTC
CDR3 protein: CATSFQGTDNEQFF

J gene: TRBJ1-4
clone size: once
V gene: TRBV7-2
D gene: TRBD1
CDR3 DNA: TGTGCCAGCAGCTTAGCCGGGACAGTTAATGAAAAACTGTTTTTT
CDR3 protein: CASSLAGTVNEKLFF

J gene: TRBJ1-5
clone size: .
V gene: TRBV12-3/TRBV12-4
D gene: TRBD1
CDR3 DNA: TGTGCCAGCAGTAGCAGGGGGCGACCCCAGCATTTT
CDR3 protein: CASSSRGRPQHF

J gene: TRBJ2-2
clone size: .
V gene: TRBV11-2
D gene: .
CDR3 DNA: TGTGCCAGCAGCCAGGGGGCAGCGGGGTGGACCGGGGAGCTGTTTTTT
CDR3 protein: CASSQGAAGWTGELFF

J gene: TRBJ2-1
clone size: few
V gene: TRBV7-9
D gene: TRBD1
CDR3 DNA: TGTGCCAGCAGCTTAAGGGGACAGAAGAACTACAATGAGCAGTTCTTC
CDR3 protein: CASSLRGQKNYNEQFF

J gene: TRBJ1-1
clone size: .
V gene: TRBV11-2
D gene: TRBD1
CDR3 DNA: TGTGCCAGCAGCTTAGGACAGGGGGAGGGCAACACTGAAGCTTTCTTT
CDR3 protein: CASSLGQGEGNTEAFF

J gene: TRBJ2-7
clone size: .
V gene: TRBV7-3
D gene: TRBD1
CDR3 DNA: TGTGCCAGCAGCCCTTTGGCAGGGGGAGCCGAGCAGTACTTC
CDR3 protein: CASSPLAGGAEQYF

J gene: TRBJ2-2
clone size: .
V gene: TRBV5-6
D gene: TRBD1
CDR3 DNA: TGTGCCAGCAGCCCTGACAGGGGGCCCTCCACCGGGGAGCTGTTTTTT
CDR3 protein: CASSPDRGPSTGELFF

J gene: TRBJ1-5
clone size: .
V gene: TRBV5-1
D gene: TRBD1
CDR3 DNA: TGCGCCAGCAGCCAAACAGGGGGCCGGTCTCCCCAGCATTTT
CDR3 protein: CASSQTGGRSPQHF

J gene: TRBJ2-3
clone size: .
V gene: TRBV7-9
D gene: .
CDR3 DNA: TGTGCCAGCAGCTTACCCGGGGGTAACACAGATACGCAGTATTTT
CDR3 protein: CASSLPGGNTDTQYF

J gene: TRBJ1-1
clone size: .
V gene: TRBV11-2
D gene: TRBD1
CDR3 DNA: TGTGCCAGCAGCTCGACAGGGGCTGAAGCTTTCTTT
CDR3 protein: CASSSTGAEAFF

J gene: TRBJ1-6
clone size: .
V gene: TRBV19
D gene: TRBD1
CDR3 DNA: TGTGCCAGTAGTCCCCGGACAGGAGCGGTCCACTTT
CDR3 protein: CASSPRTGAVHF

J gene: TRBJ1-3
clone size: .
V gene: TRBV14
D gene: .
CDR3 DNA: TGTGTCAGCAGCCTACAACAGGGTTACGGAAACACCATATATTTT
CDR3 protein: CVSSLQQGYGNTIYF

J gene: TRBJ1-3
clone size: few
V gene: TRBV7-9
D gene: TRBD1
CDR3 DNA: TGTGCCAGCACCACAGGGGCGTCCGGAAACACCATATATTTT
CDR3 protein: CASTTGASGNTIYF

J gene: TRBJ2-1
clone size: few
V gene: TRBV15
D gene: TRBD1
CDR3 DNA: TGTGCCACCAGCACCCGGGACAGCTCAGGGAATGAGCAGTTCTTC
CDR3 protein: CATSTRDSSGNEQFF

J gene: TRBJ2-5
clone size: .
V gene: TRBV3-1/TRBV3-2
D gene: .
CDR3 DNA: TGTGCCAGCATCCAAGAAGAGAAAGAAGAGACCCAGTACTTC
CDR3 protein: CASIQEEKEETQYF

J gene: TRBJ1-3
clone size: .
V gene: TRBV10-3
D gene: TRBD1
CDR3 DNA: TGTGCCATCCTGGGAGGACAGGGTCATGGAAACACCATATATTTT
CDR3 protein: CAILGGQGHGNTIYF